This TCR beta chain was captured in a study of T cell changes during pregnancy in multiple sclerosis. Method: immunoSEQ multiplex PCR; TCRdb's copy keeps in-frame clones and lacks some. This table has approximately 31,000 clones, 90% appearing once. The CDR3 has 15 residues. Germline CDR1 is MGHDK and CDR2 is SYGVNS. The V and J ends lost 2 bases and 8 bases respectively, with 18 bases between them. The rearrangement joins TRBV25-1 to TRBJ1-2, with D perhaps TRBD1 (6 bases). The sequences come from CD4+ T cells from peripheral blood mononuclear cells, collected in the second trimester of pregnancy. This receptor was obtained from a female donor in good health, enrolled as a control in a pregnancy study. CDR3 amino acids: CASSEGGGGREGYTF. In DNA form, the CDR3 reads TGTGCCAGCAGTGAAGGTGGGGGGGGCCGGGAAGGCTACACCTTC.